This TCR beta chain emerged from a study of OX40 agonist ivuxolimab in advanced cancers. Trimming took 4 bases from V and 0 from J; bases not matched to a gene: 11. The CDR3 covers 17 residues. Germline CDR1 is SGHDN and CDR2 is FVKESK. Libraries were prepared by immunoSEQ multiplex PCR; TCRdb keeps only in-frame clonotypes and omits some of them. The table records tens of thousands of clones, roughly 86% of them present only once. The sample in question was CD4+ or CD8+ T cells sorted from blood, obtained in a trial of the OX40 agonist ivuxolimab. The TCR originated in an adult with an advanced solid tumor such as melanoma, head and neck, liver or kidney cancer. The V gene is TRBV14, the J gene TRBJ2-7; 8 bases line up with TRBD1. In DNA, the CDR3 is TGTGCCAGCAGCCCTAGACCGACAGGGGTCAGCTCCTACGAGCAGTACTTC. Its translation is CASSPRPTGVSSYEQYF.